The next 17 T cell receptor beta chains were all read from a single sample in a study of T-cell reconstitution after alpha-beta-depleted transplantation in children. This sample's TCRbeta library carried unique molecular identifier barcodes. Via MiXCR, TCRdb re-called the PCR reads, giving one row per CDR3 protein. This sample has roughly 89,000 distinct CDR3 sequences, with 12% found just once. The sequencing here drew on PBMCs from the stem cell graft donor, taken from the stem cell graft. These receptors were collected from a human donor who donated a stem cell graft to a child with inherited bone marrow failure.

This clonotype came up many times. The chain joins TRBV9 to TRBJ1-5; 11 bases align to TRBD1. The germline V gene encodes CDR1 SGDLS and CDR2 YYNGEE. After removal of 3 bases from V and 5 bases from J, the junction contained 1 base not matched to a gene. The CDR3 runs 14 residues. CDR3 sequence reads: CASSGTGGHQPQHF. The DNA for the CDR3 is TGTGCCAGCAGCGGGACAGGGGGCCATCAGCCCCAGCATTTT.

This clonotype has a count of ten or more. V and J are TRBV5-1 and TRBJ2-1; 7 nucleotides line up with TRBD2. CDR3 length equals 16 residues. V lost 0 bases to trimming and J lost 1 base; unmatched junction nucleotides: 4. Per the germline V gene, CDR1 is SGHRS and CDR2 is YFSETQ. The CDR3 protein is CASSLGTSASYNEQFF. The CDR3 DNA sequence: TGCGCCAGCAGCTTGGGTACTAGCGCTTCCTACAATGAGCAGTTCTTC. The complete variable domain, with remaining parts taken from reference TRBV5-1 and TRBJ2-1, reads KAGVTQTPRYLIKTRGQQVTLSCSPISGHRSVSWYQQTPGQGLQFLFEYFSETQRNKGNFPGRFSGRQFSNSRSEMNVSTLELGDSALYLCASSLGTSASYNEQFFGPGTRLTVL.

This clonotype was seen repeatedly, ten times or more. The chain links TRBV29-1 to TRBJ2-1; unclear D gene. The germline V gene has CDR1 SQVTM and CDR2 ANQGSEA. Deletions cut 4 bases from V and 10 bases from J, with 20 bases between. The CDR3 length is 14 residues. DNA for the CDR3: TGCAGCGTTGTAGTGGGCCCAGGCTTCTTGGAGCAGTTCTTC. This codes for CSVVVGPGFLEQFF.

This clonotype was counted ten times or more. The chain couples TRBV5-1 to TRBJ1-1; D may be TRBD1 (6 bases). V was clipped by 7 bases and J by 0 bases, with 13 bases between them. Germline V CDR1 and CDR2: SGHRS, YFSETQ. This CDR3 contains 14 residues. The CDR3 region is CASATDRLNTEAFF. In nucleotides, the CDR3 is TGCGCCAGCGCTACAGACAGGCTGAACACTGAAGCTTTCTTT.

This clonotype has ten or more counts. The rearrangement joins TRBV7-8 to TRBJ2-3, with D uncertain. This CDR3 has 17 amino acids. V was trimmed by 5 bases and J by 4 bases, leaving 22 bases between them. Germline V gene data show CDR1 as SGHVS and CDR2 as FQNEAQ. DNA for the CDR3: TGTGCCAGCAGCCCAACGAGGTTGGGTCTTGGGGCAGATACGCAGTATTTT. Protein product: CASSPTRLGLGADTQYF.

This clonotype was counted between two and nine times. The chain has TRBV20-1 and TRBJ2-1; perhaps TRBD2 as D (5 bases). Trimming removed 6 bases at V and 7 bases at J, with 16 bases between. Germline lookup yields CDR1 DFQATT and CDR2 SNEGSKA (reference sequence). The CDR3 extends over 13 amino acids. For the CDR3, the DNA is TGCAGTGCCAATCTAAATTCGGGGAATGAGCAGTTCTTC. Translation: CSANLNSGNEQFF.

This chain joins TRBV21-1 and TRBJ2-7. TRBV21-1 is reported as a pseudogene. CDR3 length: 18 amino acids. DNA for the CDR3: TGTGCCAGCAGCAAAGAATTGAGTGGGCAGTGTGAAAACTACGAGCAGTACTTC. It codes for CASSKELSGQCENYEQYF.

This clonotype was detected ten times or more. This chain uses TRBV20-1 with TRBJ1-6, with D possibly being TRBD1 (6 bases). Trimming cost V 6 bases and J 3 bases, with 18 bases left between them. The CDR3 runs to 16 residues. Germline CDR1 and CDR2: DFQATT and SNEGSKA (reference sequence). Here the CDR3 reads CSAKILQGFYNSPLHF. The DNA of the CDR3 is TGCAGTGCAAAGATTCTGCAGGGGTTCTATAATTCACCCCTCCACTTT.

This clonotype was seen many times. The chain combines TRBV6-5 with TRBJ2-5; the D gene is possibly TRBD1 (5 bases). The CDR3 runs 14 residues. CDR1 MNHEY and CDR2 SVGAGI come from the germline V gene. V lost 0 bases, J lost 5 bases, and 10 bases lay in between. The CDR3, as DNA: TGTGCCAGCAGTTACTCGAGTCAGGGTGAGACCCAGTACTTC. Amino acids: CASSYSSQGETQYF.

This clonotype was recorded at least ten times. This sequence joins TRBV2 and TRBJ2-7; D call uncertain. Germline-derived CDR1 and CDR2 are SNHLY and FYNNEI. This CDR3 is built from 11 residues. V dropped 8 bases and J dropped 0 bases, with 5 bases sitting between them. CDR3 in DNA: TGTGCCAGCTCTATCTCCTACGAGCAGTACTTC. This sequence encodes CASSISYEQYF.

This clonotype was counted many times. The chain combines TRBV7-3 with TRBJ2-3; 9 positions match TRBD2. CDR3 size: 17 residues. The ends lost 1 base at V and 2 bases at J; junction bases unmatched: 7. Germline V lookup: CDR1 SGHTA, CDR2 FQGTGA. The DNA for the CDR3 is TGTGCCAGCAGCTTAAAACCCAGCGGGGGGACCACAGATACGCAGTATTTT. The encoded protein is CASSLKPSGGTTDTQYF.

This clonotype was counted many times. The V call is TRBV18, the J call TRBJ2-2, with 13 positions matching TRBD2. Trimming took 3 bases from V and 5 from J; bases not matched to a gene: 3. The CDR3 has 16 amino acids. Germline CDR1 and CDR2: KGHSH and LQKENI. CDR3 coding DNA: TGTGCCAGCTCACCTGGACTAGCGGGAGTAACCGGGGAGCTGTTTTTT. Translated, it gives CASSPGLAGVTGELFF.

This clonotype was recorded many times. The chain uses TRBV20-1 and TRBJ1-1; D unclear. Between the trimmed V and J ends, which lost 6 bases and 0 bases, there was a span of 11 bases. CDR3 length: 13 amino acids. The V gene's germline CDR1 is DFQATT and CDR2 SNEGSKA (reference sequence). The CDR3 DNA reads as TGCAGTGCCCGGACGGGCATGAACACTGAAGCTTTCTTT. The encoded protein is CSARTGMNTEAFF.

This clonotype was seen more than once but under ten times. The J gene is TRBJ1-1, the V gene TRBV24-1, with a possible D match to TRBD1 (5 bases). The CDR3 consists of 14 residues. With 1 base removed from V and 5 bases from J, the gap between germline ends came to 10 bases. Germline CDR1 KGHDR, CDR2 SFDVKD. In DNA form, the CDR3 reads TGTGCCACCAGTGATTTTGGGGGAGAGACTGAAGCTTTCTTT. Its translation is CATSDFGGETEAFF.

This clonotype has only a few counts. The chain couples TRBV12-3 or TRBV12-4 to TRBJ1-3; D perhaps matches TRBD1 (5 bases). V was trimmed by 7 bases and J by 0 bases, leaving 13 bases between them. The CDR3 sequence is 15 residues long. The CDR3, as DNA: TGTGCCAGCACCCCCGCCGGGGGCTCTGGAAACACCATATATTTT. Amino acids: CASTPAGGSGNTIYF.

The sample holds many counts of this clonotype. V and J are TRBV19 and TRBJ1-6; 8 nucleotides agree with TRBD1. Trimming took 6 bases from V and 6 from J; bases not matched to a gene: 4. Germline CDR1 is LNHDA and CDR2 is SQIVND (reference sequence). The length of the CDR3 is 14 residues. The DNA of the CDR3 is TGTGCCAGTAGCCCGACAGGGGCTAATTCACCCCTCCACTTT. Translated: CASSPTGANSPLHF.

There are many counts of this clonotype. This rearrangement joins TRBV12-3 or TRBV12-4 to TRBJ2-7; D possibly matches TRBD1 or TRBD2 (6 bases each). This CDR3 has 14 residues. Trimming stripped 2 bases from V and 6 bases from J, with 14 bases between. CDR3 region: CASSLWGAGVEQYF. The CDR3 DNA sequence: TGTGCCAGCAGTTTATGGGGGGCAGGAGTCGAGCAGTACTTC.